Presented here are 9 T cell receptor beta chains from one specimen sequenced in a study of T cell responses to AZD1222 COVID-19 vaccine. Repertoires were generated with immunoSEQ multiplex PCR, while TCRdb's copy carries only in-frame clones and drops some. The sample has hundreds of thousands of clones; about 93% are singletons. Sequenced material: peripheral blood, taken on day 0 of MenACWY control vaccination. The receptors were gathered from an adult in good health.

The CDR3 region is CASSLNQGRAYGYTF. The CDR3 DNA follows: TGTGCCAGCAGTTTAAACCAGGGGCGGGCTTATGGCTACACCTTC. V is TRBV28 and J is TRBJ1-2, with D perhaps matching TRBD1 (6 bases). Germline V gene sequence: CDR1 MDHEN, CDR2 SYDVKM. CDR3 size: 15 residues. V was trimmed by 2 bases and J by 5 bases, leaving 15 bases between them.

The genes are TRBV24-1 and TRBJ2-2, with TRBD1 identical over 8 bases. The CDR3 runs to 16 residues. Germline V gene lookup returns CDR1 KGHDR and CDR2 SFDVKD. V lost 3 bases, J lost 4 bases, and 6 bases stayed unmatched. The CDR3 is CATSDPDRGSTGELFF. In nucleotides, the CDR3 is TGTGCCACCAGTGATCCCGACAGGGGATCCACCGGGGAGCTGTTTTTT.

The CDR3 spells CASSKAYTSNYGYTF. CDR3 coding DNA: TGTGCCAGCAGCAAAGCGTACACCTCTAACTATGGCTACACCTTC. The V and J genes are TRBV21-1 and TRBJ1-2; the tabulated D call, TRBD1, remains unverified against the DNA. TRBV21-1 is a documented pseudogene. This CDR3 has 15 amino acids.

The genes are TRBV28 and TRBJ1-2, with unresolved D. Trimming removed 3 bases from V and 0 bases from J, with 5 bases in between. The CDR3 sequence is 13 residues long. Germline V CDR1 and CDR2: MDHEN, SYDVKM. The CDR3 DNA reads as TGTGCCAGCAGTTTTGTAGCTAACTATGGCTACACCTTC. It is translated as CASSFVANYGYTF.

The rearrangement links TRBV3-1 (or the pseudogene TRBV3-2) to TRBJ1-1, with 8 positions matching TRBD1. The CDR3 is 13 amino acids. V trimming: 5 bases; J trimming: 4 bases; junction bases outside the gene matches: 3. Germline CDR1 and CDR2: LGHDT and YNNKEL (reference sequence). The CDR3 loop reads CASSGQGATEAFF. The DNA for the CDR3 is TGTGCCAGCAGCGGACAGGGTGCCACTGAAGCTTTCTTT.

CDR3 sequence reads: CASSGGTNTEAFF. As DNA, the CDR3 is TGTGCCAGCAGCGGGGGGACAAACACTGAAGCTTTCTTT. The chain is built from TRBV11-3 and TRBJ1-1, with D maybe TRBD1 (6 bases). Germline lookup yields CDR1 SGHNT and CDR2 YENEEA. Trimming stripped 5 bases from V and 2 bases from J, with 9 bases between. The CDR3 is 13 amino acids.

This chain joins TRBV5-1 and TRBJ2-5; possibly TRBD1 or TRBD2 for D (6 bases each). V lost 4 bases, J lost 5 bases, and 15 bases lay in between. Per germline, CDR1 SGHRS and CDR2 YFSETQ. CDR3 size: 14 residues. CDR3 nucleotides: TGCGCCAGCAGCGTGACAGGCGGGGTTGAGACCCAGTACTTC. Encoded protein: CASSVTGGVETQYF.

In its sample, this clone was seen once. This chain links TRBV6-4 with TRBJ1-1; tentatively, D is TRBD1 (5 bases). In germline, CDR1 is MRHNA, CDR2 SNTAGT. This CDR3 is 15 amino acids long. V lost 0 bases and J 6 bases, leaving 14 bases between the germline ends. The CDR3 loop reads CASSDSPGLISEAFF. The CDR3 bases are TGTGCCAGCAGTGACTCCCCGGGACTAATCTCTGAAGCTTTCTTT.

This clone has only a few counts. The chain employs TRBV19 and TRBJ2-1; 12 bases fit TRBD2. The ends lost 5 bases at V and 4 bases at J; junction bases unmatched: 6. CDR1 is LNHDA, CDR2 SQIVND, per germline (reference sequence). The CDR3 covers 16 residues. The CDR3 loop is CASSLRGLAGYNEQFF. CDR3 DNA sequence: TGTGCCAGTAGTCTCCGAGGACTAGCGGGGTACAATGAGCAGTTCTTC.